Following are 8 T cell receptor beta chains from one sample sequenced in a study of T-cell reconstitution after alpha-beta-depleted transplantation in children. Preparation of the TCRbeta library involved a method that used unique molecular identifiers. TCRdb independently ran MiXCR on the PCR reads; one entry per CDR3 protein. The top ten clones hold around an eighth of a sample with 6,400 or so distinct CDR3 sequences, around 16% of them seen once. Sample: PBMCs, mostly from graft donor cells, taken 60 days after TCRalphabeta/CD19-depleted stem cell transplant. The receptors were sampled from a male patient aged 10-17 years who had a stem cell transplant for acute myeloid leukemia, so the T cells may come from the graft donor.

The rearrangement uses TRBV3-1 and TRBJ2-5; TRBD1 matches 12 bases. Looked up from germline, CDR1 is LGHDT and CDR2 is YNNKEL (reference sequence). CDR3 length equals 17 residues. After removal of 1 base from V and 4 bases from J, the junction contained 7 bases not matched to a gene. DNA of the CDR3: TGTGCCAGCAGCCAAGGCCCTCCGGGACAGGGGGCAGAGACCCAGTACTTC. This encodes CASSQGPPGQGAETQYF.

As regards this clonotype: A much larger clone is a single base away; this may be a read error. This chain uses TRBV7-9 with TRBJ2-7; D unclear. The CDR3 contains 13 residues. Germline CDR1 reads SEHNR; CDR2 reads FQNEAQ (reference sequence). The CDR3 is CASSPDKPYEQNF. The CDR3 DNA follows: TGTGCCAGCAGCCCTGACAAGCCCTACGAGCAGAACTTC. Drawing the rest from reference TRBV7-9 and TRBJ2-7, the complete variable domain is DTGVSQNPRHKITKRGQNVTFRCDPISEHNRLYWYRQTLGQGPEFLTYFQNEAQLEKSRLLSDRFSAERPKGSFSTLEIQRTEQGDSAMYLCASSPDKPYEQNFGPGTRLTVT.

This clonotype was detected only once. The V and J genes are TRBV7-9 and TRBJ1-1; D ambiguous. Germline assignment: CDR1 SEHNR and CDR2 FQNEAQ (reference sequence). The V gene lost 3 bases and the J gene lost 2 bases, with 7 bases spanning the gap. CDR3 size: 13 residues. The CDR3 nucleotides read TGTGCCAGCAGCTTGCGGAGTAACACTGAAGCTTTCTTT. Translating it yields CASSLRSNTEAFF.

This clonotype was counted between two and nine times. The J gene is TRBJ1-1, the V gene TRBV18, with D unclear. Between the trimmed V and J ends, which lost 3 bases and 4 bases, there was a span of 9 bases. Germline lookup yields CDR1 KGHSH and CDR2 LQKENI. The CDR3 extends over 13 amino acids. The CDR3 is CASSPLTLTEAFF. The CDR3 bases are TGTGCCAGCTCACCCCTGACCCTCACTGAAGCTTTCTTT.

This chain uses TRBV7-2 with TRBJ2-1; D assignment may be TRBD1 or TRBD2 (6 bases each). CDR1 and CDR2 from the germline V gene are SGHTA and FQGNSA. The CDR3 has 18 amino acids. The V end was cut by 5 bases, the J end by 4 bases, with 24 bases between. The CDR3 reads CASSLSPAGHSLYNEQFF. CDR3 coding DNA: TGTGCCAGCAGCCTCTCCCCTGCGGGACATAGTCTATACAATGAGCAGTTCTTC.

This chain links TRBV5-6 with TRBJ2-7, with 7 positions matching TRBD2. The CDR3 length is 15 residues. From germline, CDR1 is SGHDT and CDR2 YYEEEE. Unmatched junction bases numbered 6, after V lost 0 bases and J lost 3 bases. DNA of the CDR3: TGTGCCAGCAGCTTGGCCAGCGGGACTAACTACGAGCAGTACTTC. It encodes CASSLASGTNYEQYF.

This chain joins TRBV5-1 and TRBJ2-2, with 10 bases matching TRBD2. The V gene's germline CDR1 is SGHRS and CDR2 YFSETQ. V shed 0 bases, J shed 4 bases, and the junction held 9 bases outside the gene matches. The CDR3 consists of 18 residues. The CDR3: CASSLARAGLAATGELFF. For the CDR3, the DNA is TGCGCCAGCAGCTTGGCCAGAGCAGGACTAGCGGCCACCGGGGAGCTGTTTTTT.

The chain couples TRBV15 to TRBJ1-5; possible D gene TRBD1, 5 bases. Germline V lookup: CDR1 LNHNV, CDR2 YYDKDF (reference sequence). The CDR3 extends over 16 amino acids. V was shortened by 6 bases and J by 0 bases, with 15 bases between the two germline ends. The CDR3 coding sequence is TGTGCCACCAGGGACGCCCGGACATATAGCAATCAGCCCCAGCATTTT. Translation gives CATRDARTYSNQPQHF.